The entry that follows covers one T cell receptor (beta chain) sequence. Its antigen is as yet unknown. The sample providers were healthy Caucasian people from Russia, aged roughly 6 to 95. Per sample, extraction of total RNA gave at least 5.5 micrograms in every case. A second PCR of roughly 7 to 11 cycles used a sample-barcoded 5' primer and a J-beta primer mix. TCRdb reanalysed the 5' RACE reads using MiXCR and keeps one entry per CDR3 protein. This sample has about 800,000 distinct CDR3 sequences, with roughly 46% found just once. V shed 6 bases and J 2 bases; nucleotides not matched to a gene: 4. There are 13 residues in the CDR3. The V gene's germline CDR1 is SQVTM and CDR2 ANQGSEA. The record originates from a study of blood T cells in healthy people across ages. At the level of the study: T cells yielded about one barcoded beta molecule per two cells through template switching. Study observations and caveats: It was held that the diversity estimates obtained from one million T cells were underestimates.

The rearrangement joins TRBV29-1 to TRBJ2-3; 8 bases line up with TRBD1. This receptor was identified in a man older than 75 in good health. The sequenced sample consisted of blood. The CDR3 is CSVRGQDTDTQYF. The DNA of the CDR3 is TGCAGCGTCAGGGGGCAGGACACAGATACGCAGTATTTT.